This T cell receptor beta chain was obtained from a study of Graves' ophthalmopathy and Graves' hyperthyroidism. Amplification of the TCR beta CDR3 regions used RNA transcripts (as template). The library came from an HTBI-primed first-round RT-PCR and a second-round multiplex PCR. MiXCR, applied by TCRdb to the multiplex PCR reads, yields one record per CDR3 protein. The top ten hold around 7% of the sample, which has about 620,000 distinct CDR3 sequences, roughly 20% seen once. This TCR derives from a woman aged 18-29 years with stable Graves' hyperthyroidism. Some clones in this sample may be carry-over from other donors' samples. The specimen was peripheral blood.

The CDR3 DNA follows: TGTGCCAGCAGTTTAAGATTTACACAGAACACTGAAGCTTTCTTT. It translates to CASSLRFTQNTEAFF. The rearrangement joins TRBV2 to TRBJ1-1; D uncertain. Germline V gene data show CDR1 as SNHLY and CDR2 as FYNNEI. The CDR3 has 15 amino acids. V gave up 5 bases and J gave up 1 base, with 14 bases separating them.